This TCR beta chain was documented in a study of T cells in narcolepsy. Germline assignment: CDR1 SGDLS and CDR2 YYNGEE. J was trimmed by 4 bases and V by 4 bases; bases with no gene match: 1. The CDR3 runs 12 residues. The repertoire was sequenced with immunoSEQ multiplex PCR; TCRdb's copy has only in-frame clones and lacks some. This sample has just over 20,000 clones; less than 90% occur once, and the top ten carry approximately 1.6%. Notes on the study in general: Autoreactive clonotypes reportedly recurred in blood of same and different patients, not controls. HCRT-specific and TRIB2-specific autoreactive clonotypes appeared among same-patient CSF and blood CD4+ clonotypes.

With regard to this clone: What it recognizes is unknown.

The material sequenced was memory (CD45RA-) CD4+ T cells from blood. The chain uses TRBV9 and TRBJ1-1, with 7 bases identical to TRBD1. The sequence derives from a human donor in good health. In nucleotides, the CDR3 is TGTGCCAGCAGCCGGGACAGCACTGAAGCTTTCTTT. Encoded protein: CASSRDSTEAFF. The full variable domain, in which reference TRBV9 and TRBJ1-1 provide the parts outside the CDR3, is DSGVTQTPKHLITATGQRVTLRCSPRSGDLSVYWYQQSLDQGLQFLIQYYNGEERAKGNILERFSAQQFPDLHSELNLSSLELGDSALYFCASSRDSTEAFFGQGTRLTVV.